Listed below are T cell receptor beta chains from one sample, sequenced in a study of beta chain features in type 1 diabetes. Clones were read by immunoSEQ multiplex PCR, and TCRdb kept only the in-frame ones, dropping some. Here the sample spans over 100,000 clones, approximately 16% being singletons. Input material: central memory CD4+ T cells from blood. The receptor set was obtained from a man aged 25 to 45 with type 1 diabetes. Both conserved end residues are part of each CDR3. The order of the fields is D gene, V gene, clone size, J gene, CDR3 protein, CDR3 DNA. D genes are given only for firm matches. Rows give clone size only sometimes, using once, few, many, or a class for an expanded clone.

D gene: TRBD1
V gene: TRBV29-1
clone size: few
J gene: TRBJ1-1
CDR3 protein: CSVLQGQGATEAFF
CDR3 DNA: TGCAGCGTTCTGCAGGGACAGGGGGCGACTGAAGCTTTCTTT

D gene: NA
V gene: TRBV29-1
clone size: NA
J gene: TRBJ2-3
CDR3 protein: CSARPSWGADTQYF
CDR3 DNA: TGCAGCGCGAGACCCTCTTGGGGCGCAGATACGCAGTATTTT

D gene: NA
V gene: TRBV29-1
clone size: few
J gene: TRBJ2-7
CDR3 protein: CSVGQSRGGEQYF
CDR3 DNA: TGCAGCGTGGGACAGTCTCGGGGAGGCGAGCAGTACTTC

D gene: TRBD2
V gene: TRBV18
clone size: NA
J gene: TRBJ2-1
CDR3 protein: CASSGTSGDEQFF
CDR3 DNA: TGTGCCAGCTCCGGGACTAGCGGCGATGAGCAGTTCTTC

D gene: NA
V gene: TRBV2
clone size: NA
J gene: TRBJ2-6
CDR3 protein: CASSEAVGDTASGANVLTF
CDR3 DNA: TGTGCCAGCAGTGAAGCGGTTGGAGACACGGCCTCTGGGGCCAACGTCCTGACTTTC

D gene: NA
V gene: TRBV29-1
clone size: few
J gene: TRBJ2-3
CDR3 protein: CSVVQSPSTDTQYF
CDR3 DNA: TGCAGCGTTGTTCAGAGTCCTAGCACAGATACGCAGTATTTT

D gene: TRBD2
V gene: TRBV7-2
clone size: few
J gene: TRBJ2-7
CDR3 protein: CASSLAVSGGFEQYF
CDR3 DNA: TGTGCCAGCAGCTTAGCGGTGAGCGGGGGGTTCGAGCAGTACTTC

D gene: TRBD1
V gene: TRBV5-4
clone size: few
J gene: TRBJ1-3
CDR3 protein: CASSDRATQTGNTIYF
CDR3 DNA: TGTGCCAGCAGTGACAGGGCTACCCAAACTGGAAACACCATATATTTT

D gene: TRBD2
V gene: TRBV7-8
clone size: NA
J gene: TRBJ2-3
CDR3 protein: CASSPLGGGGSTDTQYF
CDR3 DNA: TGTGCCAGCAGCCCCCTCGGCGGGGGGGGCAGCACAGATACGCAGTATTTT

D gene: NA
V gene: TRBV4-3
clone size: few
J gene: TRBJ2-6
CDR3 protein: CASSQEGRLAGANVLTF
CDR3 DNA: TGCGCCAGCAGCCAAGAGGGTAGACTAGCTGGGGCCAACGTCCTGACTTTC